Shown below are 21 T cell receptor beta chains from a single sample sequenced in a study of cytomegalovirus exposure and HLA in healthy donors. Produced via immunoSEQ multiplex PCR; TCRdb's table is partial and in-frame only. The repertoire includes under 250,000 clones, around 90% of them detected once, and approximately 1% sits in the top ten. Sequenced sample: PBMCs. These receptors originate from a woman under 30 in good health and CMV-seronegative.

The gene calls are TRBV6-5 and TRBJ2-7; TRBD1 agrees at 7 bases. Unmatched junction bases numbered 7, after V lost 2 bases and J lost 3 bases. The germline V gene encodes CDR1 MNHEY and CDR2 SVGAGI. The CDR3 spans 15 residues. CDR3 protein: CASSYLGQDLYEQYF. The CDR3 DNA reads TGTGCCAGCAGTTACCTTGGACAGGACCTCTACGAGCAGTACTTC.

This clone was detected only once. The chain has TRBV5-1 and TRBJ1-2; TRBD1 matches 7 bases. The CDR3 totals 16 residues. The germline CDR1 and CDR2 sequences are SGHRS and YFSETQ. Germline trimming cut 2 bases from V and 6 bases from J; bases unmatched to any gene: 13. This CDR3 is CASSFSDRELSNGYTF. The CDR3 DNA reads as TGCGCCAGCAGCTTCTCCGACAGGGAGCTATCAAATGGCTACACCTTC.

This chain uses TRBV28 with TRBJ1-4; D may be TRBD1 (5 bases). Per the germline V gene, CDR1 is MDHEN and CDR2 is SYDVKM. The V and J ends lost 10 bases and 2 bases respectively, with 14 bases between them. This CDR3 has 14 residues. The CDR3: CATVGQRTNEKLFF. CDR3 sequence (DNA): TGTGCCACCGTGGGGCAGAGGACTAATGAAAAACTGTTTTTT.

The V gene is TRBV6-4, the J gene TRBJ2-1, with D possibly matching TRBD2 (5 bases). Per the germline V gene, CDR1 is MRHNA and CDR2 is SNTAGT. V was shortened by 6 bases and J by 0 bases, with 12 bases between the two germline ends. The CDR3 contains 15 residues. As DNA, the CDR3 is TGTGCCAGCAGATCGAGCGGAAGCTCCTACAATGAGCAGTTCTTC. Protein: CASRSSGSSYNEQFF.

The chain is built from TRBV10-2 and TRBJ1-1; maybe TRBD1 (5 bases). The CDR3 spans 13 residues. V gave up 4 bases and J gave up 7 bases, with 13 bases separating them. The germline V gene encodes CDR1 WSHSY and CDR2 SAAADI. This CDR3 is CASSGFGQFEAFF. The CDR3 DNA follows: TGCGCCAGCAGTGGGTTCGGACAATTTGAAGCTTTCTTT.

This chain uses TRBV4-1 with TRBJ2-1; 7 nucleotides agree with TRBD2. Germline V lookup: CDR1 MGHRA, CDR2 YSYEKL. CDR3 length equals 16 residues. After removal of 6 bases from V and 2 bases from J, the junction contained 10 bases not matched to a gene. The CDR3, as DNA: TGCGCCAGCAGTCCCTTACTAGCGCTGCCCTACAATGAGCAGTTCTTC. Encoded protein: CASSPLLALPYNEQFF.

The chain has TRBV27 and TRBJ1-1; 11 nucleotides line up with TRBD1. CDR1 and CDR2 (germline): MNHEY, SMNVEV (reference sequence). This CDR3 is built from 16 residues. V lost 5 bases to trimming and J lost 8 bases; unmatched junction nucleotides: 13. The CDR3 region is CASSHWTGGGAGEAFF. The CDR3, as DNA: TGTGCCAGCAGTCATTGGACAGGGGGCGGGGCCGGGGAAGCTTTCTTT.

The chain is built from TRBV28 and TRBJ1-5, with D perhaps matching TRBD1 (5 bases). This CDR3 is 15 amino acids long. V shed 5 bases and J shed 5 bases, with 16 bases lying between them. Germline CDR1 reads MDHEN; CDR2 reads SYDVKM. CDR3 sequence: CASSVARRVDQPQHF. The CDR3 DNA reads TGTGCCAGCAGTGTGGCGCGCAGGGTCGATCAGCCCCAGCATTTT.

The chain links TRBV9 to TRBJ2-1; 11 nucleotides line up with TRBD2. Trimming at V came to 2 bases and at J to 9 bases, leaving 10 bases not matched to a gene. Germline V gene data show CDR1 as SGDLS and CDR2 as YYNGEE. This CDR3 has 16 residues. For the CDR3, the DNA is TGTGCCAGCAGCGTGGGACTAGCGGATATCTCGAGTGAGCAGTTCTTC. Protein: CASSVGLADISSEQFF.

The genes are TRBV10-3 and TRBJ1-2, with D unclear. Germline assignment: CDR1 ENHRY and CDR2 SYGVKD. The CDR3 covers 13 residues. The V end was cut by 6 bases, the J end by 8 bases, with 16 bases between. Here the CDR3 reads CAIRDVQAGGYTF. In nucleotides, the CDR3 is TGTGCCATCAGAGATGTTCAGGCTGGGGGCTACACCTTC.

This chain uses TRBV2 with TRBJ1-5; 8 bases map to TRBD1. This CDR3 is 15 amino acids long. V gave up 6 bases and J gave up 6 bases; unmatched junction bases: 10. Germline-derived CDR1 and CDR2 are SNHLY and FYNNEI. The CDR3 is CASSPDRDRGQPQHF. The CDR3, as DNA: TGTGCCAGCAGCCCGGACAGGGATCGAGGTCAGCCCCAGCATTTT.

The chain couples TRBV30 to TRBJ1-2; 8 nucleotides agree with TRBD1. Germline CDR1 reads GTSNPN; CDR2 reads SVGIG (reference sequence). Trimming removed 3 bases from V and 6 bases from J; junction bases left unmatched: 9. The CDR3 is 14 amino acids. The chain's CDR3 is CAWSREQGANGYTF. The CDR3 coding sequence is TGTGCCTGGAGCCGTGAGCAGGGGGCCAATGGCTACACCTTC.

V gene TRBV7-8 combines with J gene TRBJ1-1; D remains ambiguous. From germline, CDR1 is SGHVS and CDR2 FQNEAQ. The CDR3 loop spans 14 amino acids. Trimming removed 10 bases from V and 4 bases from J, with 19 bases in between. This chain's CDR3 is CATLADSGLTEAFF. DNA of the CDR3: TGTGCCACCTTGGCCGATTCTGGACTCACTGAAGCTTTCTTT.

This rearrangement joins TRBV7-6 to TRBJ2-1; D may be TRBD2 (6 bases). CDR1 is SGHVS, CDR2 FNYEAQ, per germline. The CDR3 is 15 amino acids. The germline V and J ends were trimmed by 8 bases and 2 bases, with 16 bases remaining between them. The CDR3 spells CASAATWGAYNEQFF. DNA for the CDR3: TGTGCCAGCGCCGCGACCTGGGGGGCCTACAATGAGCAGTTCTTC. Full variable domain (outside the CDR3, taken from reference TRBV7-6 and TRBJ2-1): GAGVSQSPRYKVTKRGQDVALRCDPISGHVSLYWYRQALGQGPEFLTYFNYEAQQDKSGLPNDRFSAERPEGSISTLTIQRTEQRDSAMYRCASAATWGAYNEQFFGPGTRLTVL.

The J gene is TRBJ2-5, the V gene TRBV30; 11 positions match TRBD2. The CDR3 is 15 amino acids. Germline loops: CDR1 GTSNPN, CDR2 SVGIG (reference sequence). The V segment lost 0 bases and the J segment 8 bases; nucleotides outside the gene matches: 8. The CDR3 is CAWSVGVSGRATQYF. The CDR3 DNA follows: TGTGCCTGGAGTGTGGGGGTTAGCGGGAGGGCTACCCAGTACTTC.

The sample holds one count of this clone. A junction end diverges from the germline sequence, so it may reflect a read error. The chain uses TRBV7-7 and TRBJ2-7; 10 bases are shared with TRBD2. Germline assignment: CDR1 SSHAT and CDR2 FNYEAQ (reference sequence). CDR3 length: 14 residues. The CDR3: CASSALAGAYEQYF. The CDR3 DNA sequence: TGTGCTAGCAGCGCGCTAGCGGGAGCCTACGAGCAGTACTTC.

The V call is TRBV25-1, the J call TRBJ2-7; TRBD2 aligns across 7 bases. V shed 7 bases, J shed 6 bases, and the junction held 12 bases outside the gene matches. CDR3 length equals 14 residues. Germline CDR1 and CDR2: MGHDK and SYGVNS. The CDR3 DNA sequence: TGTGCCAGCATGGGGGGGAGCCATACCGGCGAGCAGTACTTC. It translates to CASMGGSHTGEQYF.

The chain couples TRBV6-1 to TRBJ2-1, with D maybe TRBD1 (6 bases). The V gene lost 10 bases and the J gene lost 8 bases, with 21 bases spanning the gap. The CDR3 has 14 residues. Looked up from germline, CDR1 is MNHNS and CDR2 is SASEGT. CDR3 nucleotides: TGTGCCACCCTTGTTACAGGGCTTAACTATGAGCAGTTCTTC. This codes for CATLVTGLNYEQFF.

V gene TRBV6-6 combines with J gene TRBJ2-1; 7 bases agree with TRBD2. This CDR3 region has 15 residues. The V gene's germline CDR1 is MNHNY and CDR2 SVGAGI (reference sequence). J was trimmed by 5 bases and V by 4 bases; bases with no gene match: 8. CDR3 region: CASSSFKRGNNEQFF. The CDR3 DNA is TGTGCCAGCAGTTCTTTCAAGCGGGGAAACAATGAGCAGTTCTTC.

The chain employs TRBV4-1 and TRBJ1-1; possibly TRBD1 for D (6 bases). CDR1 and CDR2 from the germline V gene are MGHRA and YSYEKL. V was pared by 0 bases and J by 5 bases, with 10 bases between. The CDR3 runs to 14 residues. CDR3 protein: CASSQDQGLTEAFF. The CDR3 nucleotides are TGCGCCAGCAGCCAAGATCAGGGGTTGACTGAAGCTTTCTTT.

This CDR3 reads CASSEGGQGFYEQYF. CDR3 coding DNA: TGTGCCAGCAGTGAAGGGGGACAGGGCTTCTACGAGCAGTACTTC. V is TRBV6-1 and J is TRBJ2-7, with 9 nucleotides matching TRBD1. This CDR3 is built from 15 residues. V gave up 1 base and J gave up 3 bases; unmatched junction bases: 4. Germline CDR1 and CDR2: MNHNS and SASEGT.